Each of the 17 T cell receptor beta chains below was sequenced from the same sample in a study of T cells in Graves' hyperthyroidism and ophthalmopathy. Researchers amplified the TCR beta CDR3 regions from RNA transcripts. Primed by the HTBI set, a first-round RT-PCR was run on the TCR CDR3. TCRdb reanalysed the multiplex PCR reads using MiXCR and keeps one entry per CDR3 protein. The sample shows 600,000 to 700,000 distinct CDR3 sequences, about 15% of them seen only once. The sequenced sample was blood. The receptor source for this set is a woman between 40 and 55 years old with Graves' ophthalmopathy.

This clonotype was detected a few times. V and J are TRBV5-5 and TRBJ1-2, with no clear D. The V gene lost 4 bases and the J gene lost 7 bases, with 20 bases spanning the gap. The germline V gene has CDR1 SGHKS and CDR2 YYEKEE (reference sequence). The CDR3 runs 15 residues. CDR3 DNA sequence: TGTGCCAGCAGCCGACGCGGAGGCGGGATACTTGGCTACACCTTC. Translation: CASSRRGGGILGYTF.

This clonotype was found a few times. This sequence joins TRBV10-3 and TRBJ1-2, with a tentative D call TRBD1 (5 bases). This CDR3 region has 13 residues. CDR1 is ENHRY, CDR2 SYGVKD, per germline. V was cut by 8 bases and J by 8 bases, with 18 bases left in between. The DNA for the CDR3 is TGTGCCATCGCGGACACCCCCGGAGGGGGCTACACCTTC. Its translation: CAIADTPGGGYTF.

This clonotype was seen a few times. The CDR3 here is CASSLAGQGFGNTEAFF. The CDR3 region has the DNA TGTGCCAGCAGCTTGGCGGGACAGGGCTTTGGGAACACTGAAGCTTTCTTT. V and J are TRBV5-4 and TRBJ1-1; 9 bases agree with TRBD1. This CDR3 comprises 17 residues. The trim removed 0 bases at V and 1 base at J, leaving 7 bases unmatched. Germline CDR1 and CDR2: SGHNT and YYREEE (reference sequence).

This clonotype has only a few counts. The chain recombines TRBV3-1 with TRBJ1-2, with a tentative D call TRBD1 (6 bases). Germline V lookup: CDR1 LGHDT, CDR2 YNNKEL (reference sequence). Trimming stripped 2 bases from V and 4 bases from J, with 8 bases between. There are 13 residues in the CDR3. The CDR3 sequence: CASSQPGVYGYTF. The CDR3 nucleotides are TGTGCCAGCAGCCAACCAGGGGTCTATGGCTACACCTTC.

V and J are TRBV27 and TRBJ1-2, with TRBD1 matching over 9 bases. Germline V gives CDR1 MNHEY, CDR2 SMNVEV (reference sequence). With 5 bases clipped from V and 3 bases from J, the junction kept 4 bases outside the gene matches. This CDR3 is built from 14 residues. The CDR3, as DNA: TGTGCCAGCAGTCCCTGGGACAGGGACTATGGCTACACCTTC. Its translation is CASSPWDRDYGYTF.

This clonotype was seen ten or more times. The CDR3 protein is CSASTAGDSYEQYF. As DNA, the CDR3 is TGCAGTGCTAGTACGGCAGGGGATTCCTACGAGCAGTACTTC. The V call is TRBV20-1, the J call TRBJ2-7; maybe TRBD1 (6 bases). CDR1 DFQATT and CDR2 SNEGSKA come from the germline V gene (reference sequence). Trimming stripped 3 bases from V and 1 base from J, with 13 bases between. The length of the CDR3 is 14 residues.

The table lists this clonotype with many counts. The rearrangement links TRBV5-1 to TRBJ1-2; TRBD1 matches at 9 bases. The length of the CDR3 is 15 residues. Germline CDR1 SGHRS, CDR2 YFSETQ. The V segment lost 4 bases and the J segment 4 bases; nucleotides outside the gene matches: 8. The CDR3 DNA sequence: TGCGCCAGCAGCACCGGACAGGGGCACGGCTATGGCTACACCTTC. Translating gives CASSTGQGHGYGYTF.

The chain has TRBV6-1 and TRBJ2-5, with 11 bases identical to TRBD1. The V gene end was trimmed by 7 bases and the J gene end by 0 bases; junction bases not matched to a gene: 4. Germline V gives CDR1 MNHNS, CDR2 SASEGT. The CDR3 extends over 15 amino acids. This chain's CDR3 is CASNGQGAYQETQYF. For the CDR3, the DNA is TGTGCCAGCAACGGACAGGGGGCGTACCAAGAGACCCAGTACTTC.

Many counts were recorded for this clonotype. The chain couples TRBV11-2 to TRBJ2-6; perhaps TRBD1 as D (6 bases). This CDR3 is 16 amino acids long. Germline V gene sequence: CDR1 SGHAT, CDR2 FQNNGV. Trimming took 4 bases from V and 1 from J, leaving 11 bases between them. CDR3 nucleotides: TGTGCCAGCAGCTCCGCCACAGGGTCTGGGGCCAACGTCCTGACTTTC. It encodes CASSSATGSGANVLTF.

The V call is TRBV12-3 or TRBV12-4, the J call TRBJ2-5; the match to TRBD1 covers 7 bases. The CDR3 has 15 amino acids. J lost 5 bases, V lost 6 bases, and 12 bases had no gene match. CDR3 sequence (DNA): TGTGCCAGCAGCCAGAGACAGGGAGACGGTGAGACCCAGTACTTC. This gives the protein CASSQRQGDGETQYF.

This clonotype was seen more than once but under ten times. A much larger clone differs by one base, so this may be a read error. The CDR3 loop is CASSLDAGNYGYTF. CDR3 DNA sequence: TGCGCCAGCAGCTTGGATGCAGGGAACTATGGCTACACCTTC. The rearrangement joins TRBV5-1 to TRBJ1-2, with a tentative D call TRBD1 (5 bases). Deletions cut 0 bases from V and 2 bases from J, with 8 bases between. Germline CDR1 and CDR2: SGHRS and YFSETQ. This CDR3 has 14 residues.

This clonotype was recorded many times. This chain uses TRBV12-3 or TRBV12-4 with TRBJ2-2; TRBD1 matches 10 bases. The CDR3 has 15 residues. V lost 7 bases and J lost 1; bases outside the gene matches: 3. As DNA, the CDR3 is TGTGCCAGCAACGACAGGGGGCTGAACACCGGGGAGCTGTTTTTT. Translated: CASNDRGLNTGELFF.

This clonotype has a count of ten or more. The rearrangement joins TRBV3-1 to TRBJ2-7; D gene unclear. Trimming shortened V by 3 bases and J by 2 bases, and 8 bases separated the two germline ends. CDR3 length equals 13 residues. Germline V gene lookup returns CDR1 LGHDT and CDR2 YNNKEL (reference sequence). The CDR3 is CASSHTSPYEQYF. The CDR3 bases are TGTGCCAGCAGCCATACGTCACCCTACGAGCAGTACTTC.

The chain joins TRBV12-3 or TRBV12-4 to TRBJ1-1; D is unresolved. The CDR3 has 14 residues. Deletions cut 8 bases from V and 4 bases from J, with 17 bases between. The CDR3 loop is CASGRGGSRTEAFF. DNA for the CDR3: TGTGCCAGCGGTCGGGGAGGGAGTCGCACTGAAGCTTTCTTT.

This clonotype was recorded many times. The rearrangement links TRBV7-2 to TRBJ1-1; no clear D gene. The germline V gene encodes CDR1 SGHTA and CDR2 FQGNSA. The ends were cut back, 5 bases at V and 0 bases at J, with 10 bases in the middle. The CDR3 runs to 14 residues. CDR3 loop: CASSRMGLNTEAFF. Written as DNA, the CDR3 is TGTGCCAGCAGCCGTATGGGTCTGAACACTGAAGCTTTCTTT.

This clonotype was seen many times. This chain connects TRBV19 to TRBJ2-7; D may be TRBD2 (6 bases). The V and J ends lost 3 bases and 2 bases respectively, with 14 bases between them. The CDR3 is 15 amino acids. Germline V gene data show CDR1 as LNHDA and CDR2 as SQIVND (reference sequence). CDR3 in amino acids: CASSIMDSGTYEQYF. CDR3 in DNA: TGTGCCAGTAGTATTATGGATAGCGGTACCTACGAGCAGTACTTC.

The sample holds many counts of this clonotype. V gene TRBV6-5 combines with J gene TRBJ2-2; possibly TRBD2 for D (5 bases). Trimming took off 6 bases at V and 6 bases at J, with 14 bases between the two ends. CDR1 MNHEY and CDR2 SVGAGI come from the germline V gene. CDR3 size: 14 residues. CDR3 loop: CASRQFTGAGELFF. The CDR3 DNA follows: TGTGCCAGCAGGCAATTTACCGGGGCCGGGGAGCTGTTTTTT.